This passage covers 32 T cell receptor beta chains from one sample sequenced in a study of blood T cells in healthy people across ages (dated by TCRdb to between 2015 and 2017). Library creation used 5' RACE. Instrument on record: Illumina HiSeq 2500. The second PCR ran for roughly 7 to 12 cycles and used a J-beta primer mix along with a sample-barcoded 5' primer. Using fastp trimming at Q25 and MiXCR clonotype assembly, TCRdb reanalyzed the public sequencing data and kept in-frame beta chains. Under each unique CDR3 protein, matching rows form one entry showing the most common genes and DNA. For this sample the table gives 750,000 to 950,000 distinct CDR3 sequences, of which 40% to 65% were detected only once. Together, the top ten hold about 38% of the sample. Sequencing was performed on blood. These receptors were taken from a man at least 80 years old in good health.

Turning to this clonotype: Mismatch with germline at one junction end may stem from a read error. The V and J genes are TRBV20-1 and TRBJ2-4; no firm D call. The length of the CDR3 is 13 residues. Germline-derived CDR1 and CDR2 are DFQATT and SNEGSKA (reference sequence). This chain's CDR3 is CGATGAAYNEQYF. The CDR3 DNA reads TGCGGTGCTACGGGCGCCGCCTACAATGAGCAGTACTTC.

The genes are TRBV12-3 or TRBV12-4 and TRBJ2-3; TRBD2 matches 7 bases. The CDR3 totals 15 residues. With V trimmed by 6 bases and J by 14 bases, 20 bases remained unmatched. The CDR3 loop reads CASSPPSGLHRYAYF. The CDR3 DNA sequence: TGTGCCAGCAGCCCCCCTAGCGGACTCCACAGATACGCGTATTTT.

This clonotype showed up just a few times. This chain uses TRBV6-5 with TRBJ2-1; a possible D gene is TRBD2 (5 bases). Germline CDR1 and CDR2: MNHEY and SVGAGI. CDR3 length: 14 amino acids. V lost 3 bases to trimming and J lost 5 bases, with 11 bases between them. CDR3 in amino acids: CASSYDLRDNEQFF. In nucleotides, the CDR3 is TGTGCCAGCAGTTATGACTTGAGGGACAATGAGCAGTTCTTC.

This chain uses TRBV12-3 or TRBV12-4 with TRBJ1-5; TRBD1 is a possible D gene (5 bases). The CDR3 has 12 amino acids. V lost 5 bases, J lost 11 bases, and 13 bases lay in between. The CDR3 reads CASSDQSGSQHF. The CDR3 coding sequence is TGTGCCAGCAGTGACCAATCAGGGTCCCAGCATTTT.

V gene TRBV3-1 combines with J gene TRBJ2-1; D possibly matches TRBD1 or TRBD2 (5 bases each). CDR3 length: 13 residues. Per germline, CDR1 LGHDT and CDR2 YNNKEL (reference sequence). V lost 3 bases to trimming and J lost 9 bases, with 12 bases between them. The CDR3 DNA reads as TGTGCCAGCAGCCAGGGACCAGGCGTTGAGCAGTTCTTC. Translated, it gives CASSQGPGVEQFF.

There are a few counts of this clonotype. The J gene is TRBJ2-7, the V gene TRBV12-3 or TRBV12-4; maybe TRBD1 (6 bases). This CDR3 spans 12 amino acids. Trimming stripped 5 bases from V and 6 bases from J, with 11 bases between. CDR3 sequence (DNA): TGTGCCAGCAGTAACAGGGCGGGCGAGCAGTACTTC. This translates into CASSNRAGEQYF.

The gene calls are TRBV27 and TRBJ2-5; 7 nucleotides match TRBD1. The better agreement between TRBJ2-7 and the DNA end casts doubt on the J call. Germline V CDR1 and CDR2: MNHEY, SMNVEV (reference sequence). The CDR3 totals 14 residues. The CDR3 coding sequence is TGTGCCAGCAGTTCGACAGGGAACCTCTACGAGCAGTACTTC. Amino acids: CASSSTGNLYEQYF.

This chain uses TRBV7-3 with TRBJ1-1; D uncertain. V was clipped by 5 bases and J by 3 bases, with 16 bases between them. CDR1 and CDR2 from the germline V gene are SGHTA and FQGTGA. This CDR3 spans 15 amino acids. The CDR3 DNA reads as TGTGCCAGCAGCCTTATTGCCCTTGGTGACACTGAAGCTTTCTTT. This gives the protein CASSLIALGDTEAFF. The full variable domain, with the rest looked up from reference TRBV7-3 and TRBJ1-1, is GAGVSQTPSNKVTEKGKYVELRCDPISGHTALYWYRQSLGQGPEFLIYFQGTGAADDSGLPNDRFFAVRPEGSVSTLKIQRTERGDSAVYLCASSLIALGDTEAFFGQGTRLTVV.

As DNA, the CDR3 is TGTGCCAGCAGCCCTCCCCAGGGGACCAGATACGCGTATTTT. This encodes CASSPPQGTRYAYF. The chain recombines TRBV11-2 with TRBJ2-3; a weak D match, TRBD1 (6 bases). Trimming removed 5 bases from V and 14 bases from J, with 23 bases in between. From germline, CDR1 is SGHAT and CDR2 FQNNGV. The CDR3 sequence is 14 residues long.

This clonotype was recorded once. V is TRBV11-1 and J is TRBJ1-1; the D gene is possibly TRBD1 (6 bases). V shed 5 bases and J shed 1 base, with 17 bases lying between them. The V gene's germline CDR1 is SGHAT and CDR2 FQDESV (reference sequence). The CDR3 runs 16 residues. Here the CDR3 reads CASSTKAGGQNTEAFF. The CDR3 coding sequence is TGTGCCAGCAGCACAAAGGCGGGGGGACAGAACACTGAAGCTTTCTTT.

This clonotype was seen a handful of times. The rearrangement uses TRBV12-3 or TRBV12-4 and TRBJ1-2, with D perhaps TRBD1 (6 bases). V lost 10 bases, J lost 0 bases, and 15 bases lay in between. This CDR3 has 14 amino acids. This CDR3 reads CATSTGTPNYGYTF. CDR3 DNA sequence: TGTGCCACCTCAACAGGGACCCCTAACTATGGCTACACCTTC.

This sequence joins TRBV20-1 and TRBJ2-1, with 11 nucleotides matching TRBD1. Germline V gene data show CDR1 as DFQATT and CDR2 as SNEGSKA (reference sequence). V shed 8 bases and J 7 bases; nucleotides not matched to a gene: 13. The CDR3 has 15 amino acids. Here the CDR3 reads CSTGRRTGGRNEQFF. The CDR3 DNA follows: TGCAGTACTGGGCGAAGGACAGGGGGCAGGAATGAGCAGTTCTTC.

The V and J genes are TRBV6-5 and TRBJ2-5, with D maybe TRBD2 (7 bases). Germline lookup yields CDR1 MNHEY and CDR2 SVGAGI. The length of the CDR3 is 14 residues. V was trimmed by 6 bases and J by 1 base, leaving 12 bases between them. CDR3 bases: TGTGCCAGCAGGAGAGGGGGGGCCCAAGAGACCCAGTACTTC. Its protein product is CASRRGGAQETQYF.

The chain combines TRBV6-2 or TRBV6-3 with TRBJ2-1; D gene uncertain. V was trimmed by 1 base and J by 4 bases, leaving 20 bases between them. Germline CDR1 MNHEY, CDR2 SVGEGT. The length of the CDR3 is 18 residues. Here the CDR3 reads CASSYLVGGGVLYNEQFF. The CDR3 DNA reads TGTGCCAGCAGTTACTTGGTAGGCGGCGGAGTGCTATACAATGAGCAGTTCTTC.

This chain links TRBV5-1 with TRBJ2-3, with TRBD2 identical over 13 bases. The CDR3 is made up of 16 amino acids. The germline V gene has CDR1 SGHRS and CDR2 YFSETQ. The junction had 16 bases not matched to a gene; V was cut back by 4 bases and J by 14 bases. In DNA form, the CDR3 reads TGCGCCAGCAGCAACGGACTAGCGGGAGTGAACAGATACGCGTATTTT. Protein product: CASSNGLAGVNRYAYF.

This chain links TRBV20-1 with TRBJ2-1, with 7 bases lining up with TRBD2. The CDR3 is 14 amino acids. Per germline, CDR1 DFQATT and CDR2 SNEGSKA (reference sequence). Trimming took 0 bases from V and 2 from J; bases not matched to a gene: 1. CDR3 loop: CSARELAAYNEQFF. In DNA form, the CDR3 reads TGCAGTGCTAGAGAGCTAGCGGCCTACAATGAGCAGTTCTTC.

This clonotype occurred once. The chain combines TRBV14 with TRBJ2-1; D ambiguous. The CDR3 is made up of 16 amino acids. Germline V CDR1 and CDR2: SGHDN, FVKESK. Trimming took 1 base from V and 0 from J, leaving 10 bases between them. The CDR3: CASSQGTLLSYNEQFF. In nucleotides, the CDR3 is TGTGCCAGCAGCCAAGGAACCTTACTCTCCTACAATGAGCAGTTCTTC.

The chain employs TRBV20-1 and TRBJ2-4; D gene ambiguous. The J call may be faulty, since TRBJ2-7 better matches the DNA end. Looked up from germline, CDR1 is DFQATT and CDR2 is SNEGSKA (reference sequence). There are 13 residues in the CDR3. CDR3 sequence: CSARDGVRDEQYF. As DNA, the CDR3 is TGCAGTGCTAGAGACGGCGTTAGGGACGAGCAGTACTTC.

V usage is TRBV11-2 and J usage is TRBJ2-2; no definite D call. The germline gives CDR1 SGHAT, CDR2 FQNNGV. The CDR3 is made up of 14 amino acids. The V end lost 8 bases, the J end lost 1 base, and 11 bases lay between the germline ends. The CDR3 DNA follows: TGTGCCAGCGGCCCTTTCTGGAACACCGGGGAGCTGTTTTTT. It is translated as CASGPFWNTGELFF.

In its sample, this clonotype was seen a few times. This chain uses TRBV5-5 with TRBJ2-7; D is possibly TRBD2 (6 bases). The last part of the DNA fits TRBJ2-5 better; the J call may be wrong. This CDR3 contains 14 residues. Germline CDR1 is SGHKS and CDR2 is YYEKEE (reference sequence). This chain's CDR3 is CASSSTSLTETQYF. The CDR3, as DNA: TGTGCCAGCAGCTCCACTAGCCTCACTGAGACCCAGTACTTC.

This clonotype turned up a few times. The rearrangement joins TRBV27 to TRBJ1-5; the match to TRBD1 covers 11 bases. J gave up 7 bases and V 6 bases, and 14 bases lay outside the gene matches. Germline lookup yields CDR1 MNHEY and CDR2 SMNVEV (reference sequence). This CDR3 region has 17 residues. CDR3: CASSIFGQGARGQPQHF. CDR3 DNA sequence: TGTGCCAGCAGCATCTTCGGACAGGGGGCGCGGGGGCAGCCCCAGCATTTT.

The chain carries TRBV27 and TRBJ2-7; perhaps TRBD1 as D (5 bases). V was shortened by 6 bases and J by 2 bases, with 17 bases between the two germline ends. CDR3 length: 15 amino acids. CDR1 MNHEY and CDR2 SMNVEV come from the germline V gene (reference sequence). The CDR3 reads CASRQTDYNPYEQYF. The CDR3 DNA reads as TGTGCCAGCAGACAGACAGATTACAACCCCTACGAGCAGTACTTC.

The chain employs TRBV12-3 or TRBV12-4 and TRBJ1-2; no firm D call. Trimming took 6 bases from V and 3 from J, leaving 14 bases between them. There are 14 residues in the CDR3. CDR3 residues: CASSISKDYYGYTF. The CDR3 DNA follows: TGTGCCAGCAGCATCTCGAAGGACTACTATGGCTACACCTTC.

The DNA for the CDR3 is TGTGCCAGCAGCTTAAGAATACTCCGGGACAGAAACACTGAAGCTTTCTTT. Translated: CASSLRILRDRNTEAFF. The chain carries TRBV7-2 and TRBJ1-1; 7 bases align to TRBD1. Germline CDR1 and CDR2: SGHTA and FQGNSA. V shed 2 bases and J 2 bases; nucleotides not matched to a gene: 11. The CDR3 is made up of 17 amino acids.

The V call is TRBV7-9, the J call TRBJ2-1; 12 bases are a match to TRBD2. The last part of the DNA fits TRBJ2-7 better; the J call may be wrong. The CDR3 is 19 amino acids. Germline CDR1 is SEHNR and CDR2 is FQNEAQ (reference sequence). This CDR3 is CASSLGLAGAKGTYREQYF. Here the CDR3 DNA reads TGTGCCAGCAGCTTAGGACTAGCGGGAGCAAAGGGGACCTACAGGGAGCAGTACTTC.

The chain uses TRBV24-1 and TRBJ2-5; TRBD2 matches at 14 bases. The CDR3 runs to 16 residues. CDR1 and CDR2 from the germline V gene are KGHDR and SFDVKD. Germline trimming cut 6 bases from V and 5 bases from J; bases unmatched to any gene: 7. The CDR3 nucleotides read TGTGCCACCAGTCCCGGGACTAGCGGGAGCTGGGAGACCCAGTACTTC. Translating it yields CATSPGTSGSWETQYF.

The sample holds a few counts of this clonotype. The chain links TRBV27 to TRBJ2-5; weak D call: TRBD2 (7 bases). This CDR3 region has 14 residues. Germline values: CDR1 MNHEY, CDR2 SMNVEV (reference sequence). The V end lost 6 bases, the J end lost 9 bases, and 20 bases lay between the germline ends. In nucleotides, the CDR3 is TGTGCCAGCAGGGACACGGGGGGCCAACTGGCCCAGTACTTC. Its translation: CASRDTGGQLAQYF.

The chain has TRBV24-1 and TRBJ2-5; D gene unclear. V was trimmed by 3 bases and J by 0 bases, leaving 10 bases between them. Germline V gene data show CDR1 as KGHDR and CDR2 as SFDVKD. CDR3 length: 15 amino acids. CDR3 amino acids: CATSDPADYQETQYF. The CDR3 DNA reads as TGTGCCACCAGTGATCCGGCGGATTACCAAGAGACCCAGTACTTC.

The rearrangement uses TRBV6-8 and TRBJ1-1; TRBD1 matches 10 bases. The CDR3 runs 13 residues. V shed 8 bases, J shed 0 bases, and the junction held 0 bases outside the gene matches. Germline CDR1 MNHGY, CDR2 SAAAGT. CDR3 coding DNA: TGTGCCAGCGGGACAGGGGTGAACACTGAAGCTTTCTTT. It encodes CASGTGVNTEAFF.

This clonotype was counted between two and nine times. V is TRBV25-1 and J is TRBJ1-1, with D possibly matching TRBD1 (5 bases). The germline V gene encodes CDR1 MGHDK and CDR2 SYGVNS. V was cut by 4 bases and J by 0 bases, with 12 bases left in between. This CDR3 region has 15 residues. The DNA for the CDR3 is TGTGCCAGCAGTGTGGCGGGGCAGATGAACACTGAAGCTTTCTTT. Amino acid sequence: CASSVAGQMNTEAFF.

V is TRBV20-1 and J is TRBJ1-2, with no clear D. Trimming pared 0 bases from V and 3 bases from J, leaving 8 bases between. This CDR3 contains 13 residues. Germline lookup yields CDR1 DFQATT and CDR2 SNEGSKA (reference sequence). CDR3 sequence (DNA): TGCAGTGCTAGAGAGTGGAGGGACTATGGCTACACCTTC. Its protein product is CSAREWRDYGYTF.

This chain links TRBV2 with TRBJ1-1; D gene unclear. This CDR3 has 12 residues. The V gene lost 1 base and the J gene lost 12 bases, with 12 bases spanning the gap. The germline CDR1 and CDR2 sequences are SNHLY and FYNNEI. The CDR3 loop reads CASSEVNGKPFF. The CDR3 bases are TGTGCCAGCAGTGAAGTTAACGGGAAGCCTTTCTTT.